This T cell receptor beta chain came from a study of T cells after yellow fever vaccination (dated by TCRdb to 2018 to 2020). Study-level background: Libraries from fractions with low cell numbers were prepared with the SMART-Seq v4 Ultra Low Input RNA kit. Two healthy male donors, one aged 18 to 29 and one aged 30 to 40 years, made up the cohort. To track T-cell clones before and after primary and booster YFV17D yellow fever vaccination, bulk TCR alpha and beta repertoires were sequenced longitudinally. Blood was collected at multiple timepoints before and after primary and secondary immunization, and bulk PBMC replicates and cell subsets were isolated. Overall study outcomes, separate from this receptor: Computational filtering was required because FACS-sorted repertoires could contain abundant contaminating clonotypes from the bulk population. A small fraction of clonotypes appeared in both the CD4 and CD8 compartments, likely as a result of convergent recombination. Most clones expanded after primary vaccination (about 96% of CD4 and over 80% of CD8) were re-detected after the booster, suggesting that broad memory maintenance occurred. The secondary T-cell response was weaker than the primary response but faster, peaking on day 5 instead of day 15. Only a couple of donors were included in the study, so the extent to which the findings can be generalized is limited.

V is clipped by 1 base and J by 14 bases, and the sequence between their germline boundaries is 15 bases long. CDR1 and CDR2 are read off the germline V gene as MGHRA and YSYEKL. The CDR3, cysteine through phenylalanine, is 14 amino acids long. This entry keeps only the CDR3 DNA: 42 bases, framed from base 1. There are many counts of this clonotype. The antigen it recognizes is unknown. One base away there is no much larger clone; base qualities are not given. Sequencing instrument: Illumina NovaSeq 6000. TCR cDNA was made using 5'RACE template switching, a step that added a universal primer site and unique molecular identifiers. Priming of cDNA synthesis was performed from both the TCR alpha and TCR beta constant segments. Library amplification involved two PCR steps, and the second step added sample barcodes and sequencing adapters. Sequencing of libraries was performed on Illumina HiSeq 2500 (2x100 bp) or NovaSeq (2x150 bp). Regarding the original processing steps: Reads were demultiplexed and collapsed into UMI consensus sequences with MIGEC, and V(D)J alignment was performed with MiXCR. Vaccine-responding clonotypes were identified with edgeR using replicate PBMC samples, with FDR below 0.01 and a log2 fold change above 5 up to day 15 being required. Each bulk clonotype was labeled CD4 or CD8 based on which sequenced repertoire, CD4 or CD8, contained the clonotype at higher abundance. In TCRdb, the public reads were trimmed at Q25 with fastp and aligned with MiXCR, with productive beta chains retained. Rows are combined by CDR3 protein, so each entry shows the most common genes and DNA. Clone size and V and J calls follow TCRdb, not the original study. The sample table shows some 120,000 distinct CDR3 sequences, and 13% to 15% are seen once. Roughly 43% of the sample lies in the top ten.

The treatment or condition label here, explained by the study, means: live attenuated yellow fever vaccine strain. PBMCs were isolated from peripheral blood using a standard Ficoll-Paque protocol. Dynabeads CD4 and CD8 positive selection kits were used to isolate CD4 and CD8 T-cell fractions. TriZol was used to extract RNA from bulk PBMCs, CD4 and CD8 fractions, and dextramer-positive and dextramer-negative fractions. The source is a man between 18 and 29 years old who received the YFV17D yellow fever vaccine. Recombination connected TRBV4-1 to TRBJ1-6; the D gene assignment is ambiguous. The sample was CD8+ T cells sorted from PBMCs, taken 5 days after the yellow fever booster vaccination. CDR3 protein: CASSQVPGRESLHF. At the DNA level, the sequence is TGCGCCAGCAGCCAAGTCCCGGGGAGGGAATCCCTCCACTTT.